Listed below are T cell receptor beta chains from one sample, sequenced in a study of Ad26.COV2.S vaccination and SARS-CoV-2 variants. Assay: immunoSEQ multiplex PCR; the TCRdb copy retains only in-frame clones and omits some. The sample records some 300,000 clones, around 84% being singletons. The sequenced sample was peripheral blood, obtained in a trial of Ad26.COV2.S vaccine versus placebo. These receptors came from a person between 18 and 60 years old who received the Ad26.COV2.S COVID-19 vaccine or a placebo. Both conserved end residues are part of each CDR3. Each record gives: CDR3 protein, CDR3 DNA, clone size, J gene, D gene, V gene. D genes are given only for firm matches. Size values are once, few and many counts, or a class for expanded clones, and some rows have none.

CASNPGPGYGYTF,TGTGCCAGCAACCCGGGCCCTGGTTATGGCTACACCTTC,few,TRBJ1-2,NA,TRBV12-3/TRBV12-4
CASSRGTATSTDTQYF,TGCGCCAGCAGCCGCGGGACAGCGACTAGCACAGATACGCAGTATTTT,once,TRBJ2-3,NA,TRBV5-1
CASSTLAGDYYEQYF,TGTGCCAGCAGCACACTAGCGGGGGATTACTACGAGCAGTACTTC,NA,TRBJ2-7,TRBD2,TRBV7-2
CASSSTDREKETQYF,TGTGCCAGCAGCTCTACAGACAGGGAAAAAGAGACCCAGTACTTC,NA,TRBJ2-5,TRBD1,TRBV11-3
CASSQVSEVGYGYTF,TGCGCCAGCAGCCAAGTCTCGGAAGTGGGCTATGGCTACACCTTC,once,TRBJ1-2,NA,TRBV4-1
CASSEGLTGTIAYNEQFF,TGTGCCAGCAGTGAAGGGCTGACCGGGACTATAGCCTACAATGAGCAGTTCTTC,NA,TRBJ2-1,TRBD2,TRBV6-1
CASSPAQTMNTEAFF,TGTGCCAGCTCACCAGCGCAGACCATGAACACTGAAGCTTTCTTT,NA,TRBJ1-1,NA,TRBV18
CASSESPLPGQDEAFF,TGTGCCAGCAGTGAATCCCCGCTCCCGGGCCAGGACGAAGCTTTCTTT,few,TRBJ1-1,NA,TRBV6-1
CASSSAGPAYEQYF,TGCGCCAGCAGCTCAGCGGGTCCGGCCTACGAGCAGTACTTC,once,TRBJ2-7,NA,TRBV5-1
CSASERGAGRSTDTQYF,TGCAGTGCTAGTGAGCGGGGGGCCGGTAGGTCGACAGATACGCAGTATTTT,NA,TRBJ2-3,TRBD2,TRBV20-1
CASSLKTSGAWNEQFF,TGTGCCAGCAGCTTAAAGACTAGCGGGGCGTGGAATGAGCAGTTCTTC,NA,TRBJ2-1,TRBD2,TRBV7-2
CASSLAMDGYYNSPLHF,TGTGCCAGCAGCTTGGCCATGGACGGATATTATAATTCACCCCTCCACTTT,NA,TRBJ1-6,NA,TRBV5-5
CASSPHEDYGYTF,TGTGCCAGCAGCCCCCATGAAGACTATGGCTACACCTTC,NA,TRBJ1-2,NA,TRBV7-9
CASSSGQGANYGYTF,TGTGCCAGCAGCTCGGGACAGGGGGCGAACTATGGCTACACCTTC,NA,TRBJ1-2,TRBD1,TRBV7-8
CASSQVTVSTDTQYF,TGCGCCAGCAGCCAAGTTACAGTAAGCACAGATACGCAGTATTTT,NA,TRBJ2-3,NA,TRBV4-1
CASSGTGRRQPQHF,TGTGCCAGCAGTGGAACAGGGCGACGGCAGCCCCAGCATTTT,NA,TRBJ1-5,NA,TRBV2
CASSVRQGAGELFF,TGTGCCAGCAGCGTACGGCAGGGCGCCGGGGAGCTGTTTTTT,NA,TRBJ2-2,NA,TRBV9
CASSRGGFSYEQYF,TGTGCCAGCAGCAGAGGGGGCTTCTCCTACGAGCAGTACTTC,NA,TRBJ2-7,TRBD1,TRBV6-2/TRBV6-3
CASSGPLPYEQYF,TGTGCCAGCAGCGGACCTCTCCCCTACGAGCAGTACTTC,NA,TRBJ2-7,NA,TRBV21-1
CASSVEGGGLSYNEQFF,TGTGCCAGCAGCGTAGAGGGCGGGGGGCTGTCCTACAATGAGCAGTTCTTC,NA,TRBJ2-1,TRBD2,TRBV9
CSVRQRNTEAFF,TGCAGCGTTAGACAGAGAAACACTGAAGCTTTCTTT,NA,TRBJ1-1,NA,TRBV29-1
CASSFQRGGRNEQFF,TGTGCCAGCAGCTTCCAGCGGGGGGGCCGGAATGAGCAGTTCTTC,NA,TRBJ2-1,TRBD2,TRBV7-2
CASRALDSPLHF,TGTGCCAGCAGGGCGTTGGATTCACCCCTCCACTTT,NA,TRBJ1-6,NA,TRBV6-5
CASSPGTSGTGELFF,TGTGCCAGCAGCCCGGGGACTAGCGGCACCGGGGAGCTGTTTTTT,NA,TRBJ2-2,TRBD2,TRBV7-3
CASRSNTGELFF,TGTGCCAGTCGCAGTAACACCGGGGAGCTGTTTTTT,NA,TRBJ2-2,NA,TRBV6-5
CASSKSKGRTVYNEQFF,TGTGCCAGCAGCAAATCGAAGGGGCGAACGGTTTACAATGAGCAGTTCTTC,once,TRBJ2-1,NA,TRBV21-1
CARDGGTRGYGYTF,TGTGCCAGAGATGGGGGGACCCGGGGATATGGCTACACCTTC,NA,TRBJ1-2,NA,TRBV19
CASSPPYPPEVEQFF,TGTGCCAGCTCACCCCCGTATCCTCCCGAGGTTGAGCAGTTCTTC,NA,TRBJ2-1,NA,TRBV18
CASLRGWGGTEAFF,TGTGCCAGCCTCCGGGGGTGGGGTGGCACTGAAGCTTTCTTT,NA,TRBJ1-1,NA,TRBV6-6
CASSEQGFGTEAFF,TGTGCCAGCAGTGAACAGGGGTTCGGGACTGAAGCTTTCTTT,NA,TRBJ1-1,TRBD1,TRBV7-3
CASSTLQGMGGYTF,TGTGCCAGCAGCACCCTACAGGGGATGGGAGGCTACACCTTC,NA,TRBJ1-2,TRBD1,TRBV5-6
CASKRPGATPYEQYF,TGTGCCAGCAAAAGGCCAGGGGCGACCCCCTACGAGCAGTACTTC,NA,TRBJ2-7,NA,TRBV6-5
CASSSSGEVYEQYF,TGTGCCAGCAGCTCTAGCGGGGAGGTGTACGAGCAGTACTTC,NA,TRBJ2-7,TRBD2,TRBV7-9
CASSYIGSSSYGYTF,TGTGCCAGCAGTTACATAGGGTCCTCATCCTATGGCTACACCTTC,NA,TRBJ1-2,NA,TRBV6-2/TRBV6-3
CASSLWGTVNSPLHF,TGTGCCAGCAGTTTATGGGGGACGGTCAATTCACCCCTCCACTTT,once,TRBJ1-6,NA,TRBV28
CASSYLGRGGTEAFF,TGTGCCAGCAGTTACCTCGGACGGGGGGGGACTGAAGCTTTCTTT,NA,TRBJ1-1,NA,TRBV6-5
CAAKDGNSGANVLTF,TGTGCCGCCAAGGACGGAAACTCTGGGGCCAACGTCCTGACTTTC,NA,TRBJ2-6,NA,TRBV19
CASSFGNTEAFF,TGTGCCAGCAGCTTCGGGAACACTGAAGCTTTCTTT,NA,TRBJ1-1,NA,TRBV7-2
CASSIQTGLVVQPQHF,TGTGCCAGCAGCATACAGACAGGGCTTGTAGTTCAGCCCCAGCATTTT,NA,TRBJ1-5,TRBD1,TRBV7-2
CASSMWGLSGANVLTF,TGTGCCAGTAGTATGTGGGGGTTATCTGGGGCCAACGTCCTGACTTTC,NA,TRBJ2-6,NA,TRBV19
CASSLQGYEQYF,TGTGCCAGCAGTCTACAGGGGTACGAGCAGTACTTC,NA,TRBJ2-7,TRBD1,TRBV12-3/TRBV12-4
CASSTGQGHTIYF,TGTGCCAGCAGTACCGGACAGGGCCACACCATATATTTT,NA,TRBJ1-3,TRBD1,TRBV12-3/TRBV12-4
CASSPTLDSRRYF,TGTGCCAGCAGCCCCACACTTGACAGCCGTAGATACTTC,NA,TRBJ2-5,NA,TRBV7-7
CASSIWDSRHEQFF,TGTGCCAGTAGTATTTGGGACAGTCGACATGAGCAGTTCTTC,NA,TRBJ2-1,TRBD1,TRBV19
CSAREDREQYF,TGCAGTGCTAGAGAGGACCGCGAGCAGTACTTC,many,TRBJ2-7,NA,TRBV20-1
CASSFGASNTEAFF,TGCGCCAGTTCGTTTGGGGCGTCGAACACTGAAGCTTTCTTT,NA,TRBJ1-1,NA,TRBV5-1
CASSLLGGTTEAFF,TGTGCCAGCAGCTTATTGGGGGGCACGACTGAAGCTTTCTTT,once,TRBJ1-1,NA,TRBV7-2
CASDGRGRGGTEAFF,TGTGCCAGCGACGGGAGGGGGAGAGGGGGCACTGAAGCTTTCTTT,NA,TRBJ1-1,NA,TRBV19
CASSLSQGKVNEQFF,TGTGCCAGCAGCTTATCACAGGGGAAGGTCAATGAGCAGTTCTTC,once,TRBJ2-1,TRBD1,TRBV7-2
CASSSGLEVASQYF,TGTGCCAGCAGCTCCGGACTCGAGGTCGCGTCCCAGTACTTC,NA,TRBJ2-5,NA,TRBV5-4
CASSLDRSTGYEQYF,TGTGCCAGCAGCTTAGACAGAAGTACGGGTTACGAGCAGTACTTC,NA,TRBJ2-7,NA,TRBV7-2
CATSRGQTNNEQFF,TGTGCCACCAGCAGGGGACAGACCAACAATGAGCAGTTCTTC,NA,TRBJ2-1,TRBD1,TRBV15